Below are 32 T cell receptor beta chains sequenced from a single sample in a study of T cells in Graves' hyperthyroidism and ophthalmopathy. Using RNA transcripts as the source, TCR beta CDR3 regions were amplified. Carried out on the TCR CDR3, a first-round RT-PCR used the HTBI primer set. TCRdb re-called the multiplex PCR reads through MiXCR, storing one row per CDR3 protein. Here the sample spans some 350,000 distinct CDR3 sequences, approximately 14% being singletons. The specimen was blood. The receptor source for this set is a woman aged 55-69 years with Graves' ophthalmopathy.

This clonotype was recorded many times. The J gene is TRBJ2-2, the V gene TRBV12-3 or TRBV12-4, with 8 bases aligning to TRBD2. Losses at the gene ends were 0 bases for V and 5 bases for J; bases not matched to a gene: 2. The length of the CDR3 is 15 residues. The CDR3 region is CASSLAGRDTGELFF. As DNA, the CDR3 is TGTGCCAGCAGTTTAGCCGGGAGGGATACCGGGGAGCTGTTTTTT.

This clonotype has just a few counts. The rearrangement uses TRBV10-1 and TRBJ2-3; D may match TRBD1 or TRBD2 (7 bases each). CDR3 length: 15 residues. The germline V and J ends were trimmed by 1 base and 3 bases, with 11 bases remaining between them. CDR1 and CDR2 (germline): WNHNN, SYGVQD (reference sequence). The CDR3 loop reads CASSEWQGGTDTQYF. CDR3 coding DNA: TGCGCCAGCAGTGAGTGGCAGGGGGGGACAGATACGCAGTATTTT.

As regards this clonotype: A read error may be the cause here, since a much bigger clone is one base away. The chain recombines TRBV7-3 with TRBJ2-3; D call uncertain. Germline assignment: CDR1 SGHTA and CDR2 FQGTGA. This CDR3 spans 14 amino acids. The CDR3 reads CAGSLMGQADTQYF. The DNA of the CDR3 is TGTGCCGGCAGCTTAATGGGTCAGGCAGATACGCAGTATTTT.

This clonotype was seen at least ten times. The rearrangement joins TRBV6-1 to TRBJ2-7; D remains unclear. V was pared by 3 bases and J by 0 bases, with 15 bases between. CDR3 size: 16 residues. Germline CDR1 reads MNHNS; CDR2 reads SASEGT. In DNA form, the CDR3 reads TGTGCCAGCAGTGAGTCGTCGGAGCACCACTCCTACGAGCAGTACTTC. Its protein is CASSESSEHHSYEQYF.

In its sample, this clonotype was seen a few times. The rearrangement joins TRBV20-1 to TRBJ2-3, with D tentatively TRBD1 (5 bases). The CDR3 sequence is 15 residues long. Germline V gene lookup returns CDR1 DFQATT and CDR2 SNEGSKA (reference sequence). V was trimmed by 2 bases and J by 0 bases, leaving 12 bases between them. The CDR3 here is CSARRSAGSTDTQYF. The DNA of the CDR3 is TGCAGTGCTAGAAGGTCCGCAGGGAGCACAGATACGCAGTATTTT.

CDR3 protein: CASSVRTATGELFF. The CDR3 coding sequence is TGTGCCAGCAGCGTACGGACAGCTACCGGGGAGCTGTTTTTT. V usage is TRBV9 and J usage is TRBJ2-2, with D possibly TRBD1 on 6 matching bases. Germline V gene lookup returns CDR1 SGDLS and CDR2 YYNGEE. The CDR3 is 14 amino acids. Between the trimmed V and J ends, which lost 1 base and 5 bases, there was a span of 9 bases. Together with reference TRBV9 and TRBJ2-2, the CDR3 gives the full variable domain: DSGVTQTPKHLITATGQRVTLRCSPRSGDLSVYWYQQSLDQGLQFLIQYYNGEERAKGNILERFSAQQFPDLHSELNLSSLELGDSALYFCASSVRTATGELFFGEGSRLTVL.

This clonotype appeared a few times. The CDR3 sequence: CATSDLSRDRTFLGKLFF. The CDR3 DNA reads as TGTGCCACCAGTGATTTGAGTAGGGACAGGACGTTTTTGGGAAAACTGTTTTTT. V usage is TRBV24-1 and J usage is TRBJ1-4; the match to TRBD1 covers 8 bases. V dropped 0 bases and J dropped 10; count of bases not matched to a gene: 15. Germline values: CDR1 KGHDR, CDR2 SFDVKD. This CDR3 has 18 amino acids.

This clonotype was observed at least ten times. This chain joins TRBV20-1 and TRBJ2-5; D possibly corresponds to TRBD2 (6 bases). Germline lookup yields CDR1 DFQATT and CDR2 SNEGSKA (reference sequence). This CDR3 comprises 14 residues. Trimming removed 4 bases at V and 5 bases at J, with 17 bases between. DNA for the CDR3: TGCAGTGCTAAAGGGCAGGGAGGCTGGGAGACCCAGTACTTC. Translated, it gives CSAKGQGGWETQYF.

This clonotype came up many times. CDR3 in amino acids: CASRGGGYEQYF. DNA for the CDR3: TGTGCCAGCAGGGGTGGGGGCTACGAGCAGTACTTC. The chain employs TRBV6-1 and TRBJ2-7; tentatively, D is TRBD1 or TRBD2 (5 bases each). Germline V gives CDR1 MNHNS, CDR2 SASEGT. This CDR3 is built from 12 residues. Trimming stripped 6 bases from V and 3 bases from J, with 9 bases between.

The genes are TRBV19 and TRBJ1-1, with a possible D match to TRBD1 (5 bases). CDR1 and CDR2 from the germline V gene are LNHDA and SQIVND (reference sequence). The germline V and J ends were trimmed by 4 bases and 5 bases, with 14 bases remaining between them. The CDR3 contains 14 residues. CDR3 region: CASSRERGETEAFF. The CDR3, as DNA: TGTGCCAGTAGTAGGGAGCGGGGGGAGACTGAAGCTTTCTTT.

This chain uses TRBV5-1 with TRBJ1-6; D uncertain. V lost 2 bases to trimming and J lost 8 bases, with 11 bases between them. Per germline, CDR1 SGHRS and CDR2 YFSETQ. CDR3 length: 14 amino acids. DNA of the CDR3: TGCGCCAGCAGCTTTCGCAGGCCTGATTCACCCCTCCACTTT. It yields the protein CASSFRRPDSPLHF.

The gene calls are TRBV12-3 or TRBV12-4 and TRBJ2-2, with D hard to call. The CDR3 sequence is 12 residues long. With 3 bases removed from V and 2 bases from J, the gap between germline ends came to 1 base. The CDR3 bases are TGTGCCAGCAGTTTTAACACCGGGGAGCTGTTTTTT. Translation: CASSFNTGELFF.

This clonotype appeared many times. V gene TRBV7-8 combines with J gene TRBJ2-1; D gene ambiguous. Germline lookup yields CDR1 SGHVS and CDR2 FQNEAQ. V lost 4 bases and J lost 0, with 10 bases in between. This CDR3 is 15 amino acids long. The CDR3 loop reads CASSSIVSSYNEQFF. In nucleotides, the CDR3 is TGTGCCAGCAGCTCTATCGTGAGCTCCTACAATGAGCAGTTCTTC.

This clonotype appeared many times. V gene TRBV29-1 combines with J gene TRBJ2-7; TRBD1 might be the D (7 bases). Germline-derived CDR1 and CDR2 are SQVTM and ANQGSEA. CDR3 length equals 15 residues. Trimming took off 4 bases at V and 6 bases at J, with 22 bases between the two ends. For the CDR3, the DNA is TGCAGCGTTGTTCGGGCCGGGTCAGGGGGGAGCGAGCAGTACTTC. Translation gives CSVVRAGSGGSEQYF.

This clonotype has at least ten counts. The chain carries TRBV2 and TRBJ2-4, with 8 bases that match TRBD2. CDR1 SNHLY and CDR2 FYNNEI come from the germline V gene. The V gene end was trimmed by 6 bases and the J gene end by 6 bases; junction bases not matched to a gene: 10. The CDR3 has 15 residues. CDR3 in DNA: TGTGCCAGCAGCCGTAGCGGGGTCCGTCGAAACATTCAGTACTTC. Translating gives CASSRSGVRRNIQYF.

V gene TRBV7-7 combines with J gene TRBJ1-1, with 12 positions matching TRBD1. The CDR3 covers 15 residues. Germline lookup yields CDR1 SSHAT and CDR2 FNYEAQ (reference sequence). V trimming: 3 bases; J trimming: 7 bases; junction bases outside the gene matches: 6. CDR3 bases: TGTGCCAGCAGCTTCGGGACAGGGGGCGTCGGTGAAGCTTTCTTT. Translating gives CASSFGTGGVGEAFF.

This clonotype was seen a handful of times. The chain links TRBV5-1 to TRBJ2-7, with a tentative D call TRBD2 (6 bases). The CDR3 extends over 14 amino acids. Trimming removed 4 bases from V and 7 bases from J, with 18 bases in between. Germline V lookup: CDR1 SGHRS, CDR2 YFSETQ. CDR3: CASSKPGTGKEQYF. In DNA form, the CDR3 reads TGCGCCAGCAGCAAACCCGGGACTGGAAAAGAGCAGTACTTC.

The gene calls are TRBV7-9 and TRBJ2-2; 10 bases are a match to TRBD1. The CDR3 runs to 16 residues. The germline CDR1 and CDR2 sequences are SEHNR and FQNEAQ (reference sequence). With V trimmed by 5 bases and J by 1 base, 4 bases remained unmatched. CDR3 region: CASSARDRGNTGELFF. In nucleotides, the CDR3 is TGTGCCAGCAGCGCAAGGGACAGGGGGAACACCGGGGAGCTGTTTTTT.

In its sample, this clonotype was seen many times. V is TRBV7-6 and J is TRBJ2-5; TRBD2 aligns across 10 bases. Germline V gene data show CDR1 as SGHVS and CDR2 as FNYEAQ. This CDR3 is built from 17 residues. The V gene end was trimmed by 4 bases and the J gene end by 5 bases; junction bases not matched to a gene: 13. The DNA of the CDR3 is TGTGCCAGCAGCTCTAGCATATCAGCGGGAGGGTGGGAGACCCAGTACTTC. Translation gives CASSSSISAGGWETQYF. The full variable domain, rest sourced from reference TRBV7-6 and TRBJ2-5, is GAGVSQSPRYKVTKRGQDVALRCDPISGHVSLYWYRQALGQGPEFLTYFNYEAQQDKSGLPNDRFSAERPEGSISTLTIQRTEQRDSAMYRCASSSSISAGGWETQYFGPGTRLLVL.

This chain uses TRBV20-1 with TRBJ2-7, with 8 bases that match TRBD2. CDR1 is DFQATT and CDR2 is SNEGSKA in the germline V gene (reference sequence). The trim removed 3 bases at V and 7 bases at J, leaving 5 bases unmatched. This CDR3 has 12 amino acids. The CDR3 loop is CSASLAGSEQYF. CDR3 DNA: TGCAGTGCTAGCTTAGCGGGAAGTGAGCAGTACTTC.

This clonotype has ten or more counts. The gene calls are TRBV29-1 and TRBJ2-5, with D possibly matching TRBD1 (5 bases). The CDR3 totals 14 residues. The V end was cut by 3 bases, the J end by 4 bases, with 15 bases between. Germline V gives CDR1 SQVTM, CDR2 ANQGSEA. The CDR3 region is CSVEGFGQGETQYF. In DNA form, the CDR3 reads TGCAGCGTTGAGGGGTTTGGGCAGGGAGAGACCCAGTACTTC.

This chain connects TRBV6-2 or TRBV6-3 to TRBJ1-3; D is undetermined. Trimming removed 3 bases at V and 0 bases at J, with 12 bases between. CDR1 is MNHEY, CDR2 SVGEGT, per germline. This CDR3 region has 16 residues. The CDR3 bases are TGTGCCAGCAGTTATGACGGAGTTCTCTCTGGAAACACCATATATTTT. It codes for CASSYDGVLSGNTIYF.

This clonotype was observed at least ten times. The CDR3 sequence is CAWTSGKGNYEQYF. The CDR3 DNA reads as TGTGCCTGGACCTCAGGGAAGGGGAACTACGAGCAGTACTTC. The chain employs TRBV30 and TRBJ2-7, with D tentatively TRBD1 (5 bases). CDR1 is GTSNPN, CDR2 SVGIG, per germline (reference sequence). V lost 4 bases, J lost 3 bases, and 16 bases lay in between. The CDR3 contains 14 residues.

This chain connects TRBV20-1 to TRBJ2-1, with TRBD2 matching over 11 bases. The V gene's germline CDR1 is DFQATT and CDR2 SNEGSKA (reference sequence). The CDR3 has 14 amino acids. After removal of 4 bases from V and 8 bases from J, the junction contained 7 bases not matched to a gene. The CDR3 spells CSANKLAGAYEQFF. For the CDR3, the DNA is TGCAGTGCTAACAAACTAGCGGGAGCTTATGAGCAGTTCTTC.

This clonotype was seen at least ten times. V gene TRBV18 combines with J gene TRBJ1-1, with a possible D match to TRBD1 (5 bases). This CDR3 has 14 residues. CDR1 and CDR2 from the germline V gene are KGHSH and LQKENI. The V and J ends lost 3 bases and 1 base respectively, with 9 bases between them. The CDR3 sequence: CASSPTDTNTEAFF. The CDR3 coding sequence is TGTGCCAGCTCACCCACGGACACGAACACTGAAGCTTTCTTT. Full variable domain (missing parts from reference TRBV18 and TRBJ1-1): NAGVMQNPRHLVRRRGQEARLRCSPMKGHSHVYWYRQLPEEGLKFMVYLQKENIIDESGMPKERFSAEFPKEGPSILRIQQVVRGDSAAYFCASSPTDTNTEAFFGQGTRLTVV.

This clonotype was detected many times. The chain carries TRBV20-1 and TRBJ2-7; tentative D call: TRBD1 (6 bases). The CDR3 contains 14 residues. CDR1 is DFQATT and CDR2 is SNEGSKA in the germline V gene (reference sequence). The V gene lost 3 bases and the J gene lost 6 bases, with 18 bases spanning the gap. CDR3 coding DNA: TGCAGTGCTAGCCGGACAGACCCCCCCCCCGAGCAGTACTTC. Translation gives CSASRTDPPPEQYF.

At least ten counts were recorded for this clonotype. The chain joins TRBV20-1 to TRBJ2-7, with 10 bases aligning to TRBD1. The CDR3 sequence is 13 residues long. J gave up 5 bases and V 5 bases, and 6 bases lay outside the gene matches. Germline V gene lookup returns CDR1 DFQATT and CDR2 SNEGSKA (reference sequence). The CDR3 region has the DNA TGCAGTGCTTCCGGGACAGGGGACCACGAGCAGTACTTC. Translating it yields CSASGTGDHEQYF.

There are many counts of this clonotype. J is TRBJ2-1 and V is TRBV6-2 or TRBV6-3; maybe TRBD2 (6 bases). Germline CDR1 MNHEY, CDR2 SVGEGT. Trimming stripped 4 bases from V and 7 bases from J, with 14 bases between. The CDR3 runs 14 residues. The CDR3 DNA reads as TGTGCCAGCAGTTTTTCGCGGGGCCGTAATGAGCAGTTCTTC. It specifies CASSFSRGRNEQFF.

In its sample, this clonotype was seen many times. The CDR3 region is CASSFPGARTEAFF. The CDR3 nucleotides read TGTGCCAGCAGCTTTCCGGGGGCGCGTACTGAAGCTTTCTTT. V usage is TRBV11-2 and J usage is TRBJ1-1; D may be TRBD1 (6 bases). The germline CDR1 and CDR2 sequences are SGHAT and FQNNGV. Trimming took 3 bases from V and 5 from J, leaving 13 bases between them. The CDR3 runs 14 residues.

The rearrangement joins TRBV6-2 or TRBV6-3 to TRBJ1-4; 7 bases line up with TRBD1. This CDR3 is built from 15 residues. Germline assignment: CDR1 MNHEY and CDR2 SVGEGT. The J segment lost 8 bases and the V segment lost 5 bases, leaving 11 bases of the junction unmatched. The CDR3 DNA follows: TGTGCCAGCAGTGGCAGGGGGTCAATGGGAGAAAAACTGTTTTTT. This sequence encodes CASSGRGSMGEKLFF.

The sample holds many counts of this clonotype. J is TRBJ1-6 and V is TRBV10-2, with D possibly being TRBD1 (6 bases). Trimming shortened V by 5 bases and J by 0 bases, and 14 bases separated the two germline ends. The CDR3 is made up of 17 amino acids. Per germline, CDR1 WSHSY and CDR2 SAAADI. The CDR3 DNA follows: TGCGCCAGCAGTTTAGGACAGTCGAGCTCCTATAATTCACCCCTCCACTTT. It codes for CASSLGQSSSYNSPLHF.

This clonotype turned up a few times. The chain carries TRBV4-2 and TRBJ1-5; D is uncertain. This CDR3 is 14 amino acids long. Germline CDR1 is LGHNA and CDR2 is YNFKEQ. The germline V and J ends were trimmed by 5 bases and 0 bases, with 8 bases remaining between them. The CDR3 here is CASSGTDSNQPQHF. CDR3 nucleotide sequence: TGTGCCAGCAGCGGCACAGATAGCAATCAGCCCCAGCATTTT.